These 27 T cell receptor beta chains were sequenced from one sample in a study of T cell responses to AZD1222 COVID-19 vaccine. Libraries were prepared by immunoSEQ multiplex PCR; TCRdb keeps only in-frame clonotypes and omits some of them. The sample consists of 100,000 to 130,000 clones, 70% to 90% of them appearing once. The sequenced sample was peripheral blood, obtained 28 days after the second AZD1222 dose. The receptor set was obtained from an adult who received the AZD1222 COVID-19 vaccine.

The chain combines TRBV7-2 with TRBJ1-3; weak D call: TRBD1 (5 bases). V lost 1 base and J lost 1, with 11 bases in between. This CDR3 contains 16 residues. The germline V gene encodes CDR1 SGHTA and CDR2 FQGNSA. The CDR3 DNA is TGTGCCAGCAGCTTAGTAGGGGTCGATTCTGGAAACACCATATATTTT. Protein: CASSLVGVDSGNTIYF.

The chain uses TRBV28 and TRBJ1-1; D is perhaps TRBD1 (6 bases). The CDR3 extends over 14 amino acids. Germline V CDR1 and CDR2: MDHEN, SYDVKM. V lost 3 bases, J lost 1 base, and 9 bases lay in between. The CDR3 loop reads CASSLTGSNTEAFF. In DNA form, the CDR3 reads TGTGCCAGCAGTTTGACAGGATCGAACACTGAAGCTTTCTTT.

The genes are TRBV7-2 and TRBJ2-1; D may be TRBD1 (6 bases). This CDR3 is 16 amino acids long. Trimming took 5 bases from V and 4 from J, leaving 18 bases between them. Germline V gives CDR1 SGHTA, CDR2 FQGNSA. CDR3 sequence (DNA): TGTGCCAGCAGCCAAAGTATGGGGGCTTTTTACAATGAGCAGTTCTTC. Translation: CASSQSMGAFYNEQFF.

To note about this clone: It is unclear where the CDR3 begins or ends on the DNA, so no DNA is shown, and the CDR3 is as TCRdb lists it. The genes are TRBV14 and TRBJ1-1. Germline CDR1 is SGHDN and CDR2 is FVKESK. The CDR3 adds up to 15 amino acids, both ends counted. The CDR3: CASSQAFFGGTEAFF.

The V and J genes are TRBV7-6 and TRBJ2-7, with 12 bases matching TRBD2. Trimming cost V 1 base and J 7 bases; bases outside gene matches: 8. The germline CDR1 and CDR2 sequences are SGHVS and FNYEAQ. The CDR3 length is 16 residues. CDR3 coding DNA: TGTGCCAGCAGCTTAGTAAAGACTAGCGGGGGAGGTGAGCAGTACTTC. The encoded protein is CASSLVKTSGGGEQYF.

The rearrangement joins TRBV10-2 to TRBJ2-5; TRBD1 matches 10 bases. V shed 6 bases, J shed 2 bases, and the junction held 12 bases outside the gene matches. CDR3 length: 17 residues. Germline CDR1 WSHSY, CDR2 SAAADI. CDR3 amino acids: CASSPGQGVRGQETQYF. The DNA of the CDR3 is TGCGCCAGCAGCCCCGGACAGGGGGTTCGGGGTCAAGAGACCCAGTACTTC.

The chain joins TRBV19 to TRBJ1-5; D gene ambiguous. Trimming took off 7 bases at V and 5 bases at J, with 12 bases between the two ends. The CDR3 spans 13 residues. CDR1 is LNHDA and CDR2 is SQIVND in the germline V gene (reference sequence). The CDR3 reads CASTSDAYQPQHF. In DNA form, the CDR3 reads TGTGCCAGTACCTCGGACGCCTATCAGCCCCAGCATTTT.

The chain couples TRBV28 to TRBJ1-5; 9 nucleotides align to TRBD1. CDR3 length: 15 residues. V shed 6 bases, J shed 0 bases, and the junction held 3 bases outside the gene matches. In germline, CDR1 is MDHEN, CDR2 SYDVKM. The CDR3: CASRGQGFSNQPQHF. Here the CDR3 DNA reads TGTGCCAGCAGAGGACAGGGGTTTAGCAATCAGCCCCAGCATTTT.

This chain joins TRBV10-2 and TRBJ1-3, with D maybe TRBD1 (5 bases). The CDR3 sequence is 14 residues long. Germline V gives CDR1 WSHSY, CDR2 SAAADI. Deletions cut 6 bases from V and 1 base from J, with 10 bases between. Here the CDR3 DNA reads TGCGCCAGCAGCTGGGACCTTTCTGGAAACACCATATATTTT. Translating gives CASSWDLSGNTIYF.

The chain is built from TRBV4-3 and TRBJ2-7; D unresolved. The CDR3 consists of 13 residues. Germline assignment: CDR1 LGHNA and CDR2 YSLEER. V lost 1 base and J 3 bases, leaving 7 bases between the germline ends. In DNA form, the CDR3 reads TGCGCCAGCAGCCAAGGTCTCCTCTACGAGCAGTACTTC. Translated, it gives CASSQGLLYEQYF.

The chain uses TRBV28 and TRBJ2-3; D is unresolved. The CDR3 loop spans 15 amino acids. CDR1 and CDR2 (germline): MDHEN, SYDVKM. Trimming stripped 5 bases from V and 4 bases from J, with 16 bases between. The CDR3 here is CASSPGPQSPDTQYF. In DNA form, the CDR3 reads TGTGCCAGCAGTCCAGGACCACAATCTCCAGATACGCAGTATTTT.

This sequence joins TRBV28 and TRBJ1-5; possibly TRBD1 for D (6 bases). Trimming removed 5 bases at V and 6 bases at J, with 14 bases between. Germline CDR1 MDHEN, CDR2 SYDVKM. CDR3 length equals 14 residues. The DNA of the CDR3 is TGTGCCAGCAGTGGCAGCAGGGGACTTCAGCCCCAGCATTTT. Amino acids: CASSGSRGLQPQHF.

The J gene is TRBJ1-3, the V gene TRBV7-2; 7 bases match TRBD1. V trimming: 1 base; J trimming: 3 bases; junction bases outside the gene matches: 6. Germline V gives CDR1 SGHTA, CDR2 FQGNSA. The CDR3 extends over 16 amino acids. This CDR3 is CASSLVPGGGGNTIYF. As DNA, the CDR3 is TGTGCCAGCAGCTTAGTCCCAGGGGGTGGTGGAAACACCATATATTTT.

The chain combines TRBV27 with TRBJ2-3; possible D gene TRBD1, 5 bases. Germline-derived CDR1 and CDR2 are MNHEY and SMNVEV (reference sequence). The CDR3 has 17 amino acids. V lost 6 bases and J lost 0, with 19 bases in between. DNA of the CDR3: TGTGCCAGCAGCTATGGTAACAGGCCGACTAGCACAGATACGCAGTATTTT. Translated: CASSYGNRPTSTDTQYF.

The chain uses TRBV2 and TRBJ2-5, with TRBD2 identical over 7 bases. The length of the CDR3 is 13 residues. Trimming took 2 bases from V and 5 from J; bases not matched to a gene: 2. Germline CDR1 and CDR2: SNHLY and FYNNEI. The CDR3: CASSERGGETQYF. For the CDR3, the DNA is TGTGCCAGCAGTGAAAGGGGAGGGGAGACCCAGTACTTC.

V usage is TRBV29-1 and J usage is TRBJ2-5, with TRBD2 matching 11 bases. Per germline, CDR1 SQVTM and CDR2 ANQGSEA. The CDR3 is made up of 14 amino acids. The J segment lost 4 bases and the V segment lost 3 bases, leaving 4 bases of the junction unmatched. The CDR3 loop is CSVDGLAGGETQYF. For the CDR3, the DNA is TGCAGCGTTGATGGTCTAGCGGGGGGAGAGACCCAGTACTTC.

This sequence joins TRBV7-9 and TRBJ1-5; D is unclear. CDR1 is SEHNR and CDR2 is FQNEAQ in the germline V gene (reference sequence). The CDR3 is 13 residues long. Trimming left V 3 bases short and J 2 bases short, with 5 bases between. Here the CDR3 DNA reads TGTGCCAGCAGCTTTAGGGGCAATCAGCCCCAGCATTTT. Its protein product is CASSFRGNQPQHF.

V gene TRBV6-2 or TRBV6-3 combines with J gene TRBJ1-5; 8 bases agree with TRBD1. V was pared by 1 base and J by 5 bases, with 7 bases of the junction left unmatched. Germline values: CDR1 MNHEY, CDR2 SVGEGT. CDR3 length equals 16 residues. CDR3 in amino acids: CASSYLDRVTHQPQHF. CDR3 nucleotides: TGTGCCAGCAGTTACTTGGACAGGGTAACCCATCAGCCCCAGCATTTT.

The gene calls are TRBV24-1 and TRBJ2-7; 9 bases line up with TRBD1. J gave up 4 bases and V 11 bases, and 11 bases lay outside the gene matches. Germline CDR1 KGHDR, CDR2 SFDVKD. This CDR3 has 14 residues. CDR3 amino acids: CANDYGTGWYEQYF. CDR3 bases: TGTGCCAACGATTATGGGACAGGGTGGTACGAGCAGTACTTC.

The V call is TRBV5-1, the J call TRBJ1-6; 8 nucleotides align to TRBD1. V lost 2 bases to trimming and J lost 8 bases; unmatched junction nucleotides: 9. There are 16 residues in the CDR3. In germline, CDR1 is SGHRS, CDR2 YFSETQ. The CDR3 loop is CASSFRGQGADSPLHF. In DNA form, the CDR3 reads TGCGCCAGCAGCTTTCGAGGGCAGGGGGCTGATTCACCCCTCCACTTT.

In its sample, this clone was seen a few times. The chain recombines TRBV4-3 with TRBJ1-4; 7 positions agree with TRBD1. Germline CDR1 and CDR2: LGHNA and YSLEER. CDR3 length: 16 residues. The V segment lost 3 bases and the J segment 3 bases; nucleotides outside the gene matches: 7. CDR3 sequence reads: CASSQYTGQPNEKLFF. CDR3 DNA: TGCGCCAGCAGCCAGTATACGGGACAGCCTAATGAAAAACTGTTTTTT.

This sequence joins TRBV5-1 and TRBJ1-2, with D perhaps matching TRBD1 (5 bases). The CDR3 extends over 13 amino acids. The V gene's germline CDR1 is SGHRS and CDR2 YFSETQ. V lost 2 bases, J lost 6 bases, and 11 bases lay in between. The CDR3 DNA follows: TGCGCCAGCAGCTTAGGAGGGGACCATGGCTACACCTTC. Translated: CASSLGGDHGYTF.

The genes are TRBV19 and TRBJ2-3; maybe TRBD1 (5 bases). Germline CDR1 reads LNHDA; CDR2 reads SQIVND (reference sequence). The CDR3 runs 14 residues. The V gene lost 4 bases and the J gene lost 1 base, with 9 bases spanning the gap. The CDR3 DNA follows: TGTGCCAGTAGTAGGGGCCTAGGCACAGATACGCAGTATTTT. This sequence encodes CASSRGLGTDTQYF. The entire variable domain, with the rest obtained from reference TRBV19 and TRBJ2-3, is as follows: DGGITQSPKYLFRKEGQNVTLSCEQNLNHDAMYWYRQDPGQGLRLIYYSQIVNDFQKGDIAEGYSVSREKKESFPLTVTSAQKNPTAFYLCASSRGLGTDTQYFGPGTRLTVL.

This chain uses TRBV3-1 (or the pseudogene TRBV3-2) with TRBJ2-1; 9 nucleotides agree with TRBD2. CDR3 length: 15 residues. Looked up from germline, CDR1 is LGHDT and CDR2 is YNNKEL (reference sequence). With V trimmed by 1 base and J by 9 bases, 7 bases remained unmatched. The CDR3 nucleotides are TGTGCCAGCAGCCAAGGCCTAGCGGGGATAGTTGAGCAGTTCTTC. Translated: CASSQGLAGIVEQFF.

The J gene is TRBJ1-6, the V gene TRBV5-1; the match to TRBD1 covers 10 bases. J lost 3 bases, V lost 4 bases, and 10 bases had no gene match. This CDR3 has 18 amino acids. From germline, CDR1 is SGHRS and CDR2 YFSETQ. The CDR3 loop reads CASSPDRTGGFYNSPLHF. CDR3 nucleotide sequence: TGCGCCAGCAGCCCGGACAGGACAGGGGGATTCTATAATTCACCCCTCCACTTT.

The rearrangement links TRBV3-1 (or the pseudogene TRBV3-2) to TRBJ2-4; D is ambiguous. The CDR3 is 15 residues long. The germline V gene encodes CDR1 LGHDT and CDR2 YNNKEL (reference sequence). The germline V and J ends were trimmed by 3 bases and 1 base, with 10 bases remaining between them. The CDR3 reads CASSQGLLAKNIQYF. CDR3 in DNA: TGTGCCAGCAGCCAGGGTCTCCTGGCCAAAAACATTCAGTACTTC.

The gene calls are TRBV7-9 and TRBJ1-4; D gene ambiguous. The germline gives CDR1 SEHNR, CDR2 FQNEAQ (reference sequence). Trimming took off 2 bases at V and 4 bases at J, with 5 bases between the two ends. CDR3 length: 13 amino acids. The CDR3 nucleotides read TGTGCCAGCAGCTTATTTGTTAATGAAAAACTGTTTTTT. Protein: CASSLFVNEKLFF.